Listed below are T cell receptor beta chains from one sample, sequenced in a study of neurological immune-mediated disorders. TCRdb re-called the 5' RACE reads with MiXCR, one entry per CDR3 protein. Altogether approximately 60,000 distinct CDR3 sequences are present, under 4.5% being singletons, with the ten largest covering approximately 3.1%. Sequenced sample: PBMCs. These TCRs come from a woman in her thirties with multiple sclerosis. The CDR3 runs from the conserved cysteine through the conserved F or W. A D gene is named only where the DNA matches it firmly. Size is stated for part of the rows, as once, few or many counts, or as a class when the clone is expanded.

d_call: TRBD2
j_call: TRBJ2-3
clone_size: many
v_call: TRBV24-1
cdr3_aa: CATSDFGGRGTDTQYF
cdr3_nt: TGTGCCACCAGTGATTTTGGCGGGAGGGGGACAGATACGCAGTATTTT

d_call: NA
j_call: TRBJ1-1
clone_size: many
v_call: TRBV20-1
cdr3_aa: CSARDFRVANTEAFF
cdr3_nt: TGCAGTGCTAGAGATTTCAGGGTAGCGAACACTGAAGCTTTCTTT

d_call: NA
j_call: TRBJ1-5
clone_size: many
v_call: TRBV29-1
cdr3_aa: CSVALGGSQNF
cdr3_nt: TGCAGCGTTGCTCTGGGGGGTTCCCAGAATTTT

d_call: NA
j_call: TRBJ2-5
clone_size: many
v_call: TRBV11-2
cdr3_aa: CASSHRGVGRAQETQYF
cdr3_nt: TGTGCCAGCAGCCACCGTGGGGTGGGCAGAGCGCAAGAGACCCAGTACTTC

d_call: NA
j_call: TRBJ1-4
clone_size: many
v_call: TRBV4-1
cdr3_aa: CASSQLGGYEKLFF
cdr3_nt: TGCGCCAGCAGCCAGCTCGGGGGTTATGAAAAACTGTTTTTT

d_call: NA
j_call: TRBJ1-6
clone_size: many
v_call: TRBV7-8
cdr3_aa: CASSFTPPGSNNSPLHF
cdr3_nt: TGTGCCAGCAGCTTTACGCCTCCAGGGAGTAATAATTCACCCCTCCACTTT

d_call: NA
j_call: TRBJ2-7
clone_size: many
v_call: TRBV25-1
cdr3_aa: CASSGAGTYEQYF
cdr3_nt: TGTGCCAGCAGTGGGGCGGGGACCTACGAGCAGTACTTC

d_call: NA
j_call: TRBJ1-1
clone_size: many
v_call: TRBV5-1
cdr3_aa: CASSIAGGTNTEAFF
cdr3_nt: TGCGCCAGCAGCATTGCGGGTGGGACAAACACTGAAGCTTTCTTT

d_call: NA
j_call: TRBJ2-7
clone_size: many
v_call: TRBV11-2
cdr3_aa: CASSFSREQYF
cdr3_nt: TGTGCCAGCAGCTTTAGCAGGGAGCAGTACTTC

d_call: NA
j_call: TRBJ2-7
clone_size: NA
v_call: TRBV11-2
cdr3_aa: CASSLNQGGYEQYF
cdr3_nt: TGTGCCAGCAGCTTAAACCAGGGGGGCTACGAGCAGTACTTC

d_call: NA
j_call: TRBJ2-7
clone_size: many
v_call: TRBV10-3
cdr3_aa: CAISGGNSHEQYF
cdr3_nt: TGTGCCATCAGTGGTGGGAATTCGCACGAGCAGTACTTC

d_call: TRBD1
j_call: TRBJ2-5
clone_size: many
v_call: TRBV28
cdr3_aa: CASSPPGQGGETQYF
cdr3_nt: TGTGCCAGCAGTCCCCCGGGACAGGGTGGGGAGACCCAGTACTTC

d_call: NA
j_call: TRBJ1-5
clone_size: few
v_call: TRBV5-1
cdr3_aa: CASSLYGDINQPQHF
cdr3_nt: TGCGCCAGCAGCTTGTATGGTGACATCAATCAGCCCCAGCATTTT

d_call: TRBD2
j_call: TRBJ2-1
clone_size: many
v_call: TRBV20-1
cdr3_aa: CGAGTSGVMGKNEQFF
cdr3_nt: TGCGGCGCCGGGACTAGCGGGGTAATGGGCAAGAATGAGCAGTTCTTC

d_call: NA
j_call: TRBJ2-1
clone_size: many
v_call: TRBV7-9
cdr3_aa: CASSLDRLLGEQFF
cdr3_nt: TGTGCCAGCAGCTTAGACCGGCTCTTGGGAGAGCAGTTCTTC

d_call: NA
j_call: TRBJ1-1
clone_size: many
v_call: TRBV29-1
cdr3_aa: CSVGRLDEAFF
cdr3_nt: TGCAGCGTTGGACGGCTAGATGAAGCTTTCTTT

d_call: NA
j_call: TRBJ1-4
clone_size: many
v_call: TRBV5-1
cdr3_aa: CASSRQDSSEKLFF
cdr3_nt: TGCGCCAGCAGTCGGCAGGACTCTTCTGAAAAACTGTTTTTT

d_call: TRBD1
j_call: TRBJ1-1
clone_size: many
v_call: TRBV7-9
cdr3_aa: CASRWQGGTLNTEAFF
cdr3_nt: TGTGCCAGCCGGTGGCAGGGGGGAACTTTGAACACTGAAGCTTTCTTT

d_call: NA
j_call: TRBJ2-7
clone_size: NA
v_call: TRBV5-1
cdr3_aa: CASSLDTLQQYF
cdr3_nt: TGCGCCAGCAGCTTGGACACATTACAGCAGTACTTC

d_call: NA
j_call: TRBJ1-5
clone_size: many
v_call: TRBV27
cdr3_aa: CASSPTQGLPQHF
cdr3_nt: TGTGCCAGCAGTCCCACCCAGGGCCTGCCCCAGCATTTT

d_call: TRBD1
j_call: TRBJ2-3
clone_size: many
v_call: TRBV20-1
cdr3_aa: CSANPGTGNSDTQYF
cdr3_nt: TGCAGTGCTAACCCCGGGACAGGGAATTCAGATACGCAGTATTTT

d_call: NA
j_call: TRBJ1-1
clone_size: many
v_call: TRBV20-1
cdr3_aa: CSAPRGHTEAFF
cdr3_nt: TGCAGTGCCCCGCGAGGTCACACTGAAGCTTTCTTT

d_call: TRBD1
j_call: TRBJ2-7
clone_size: many
v_call: TRBV7-8
cdr3_aa: CASSLVGTGRYEQYF
cdr3_nt: TGTGCCAGCAGCTTAGTTGGGACAGGGCGCTACGAGCAGTACTTC

d_call: NA
j_call: TRBJ2-1
clone_size: many
v_call: TRBV20-1
cdr3_aa: CSAQDLSYNEQFF
cdr3_nt: TGCAGTGCTCAGGACTTGTCCTACAATGAGCAGTTCTTC

d_call: TRBD2
j_call: TRBJ2-1
clone_size: many
v_call: TRBV5-1
cdr3_aa: CASSLEAGGRADEQFF
cdr3_nt: TGCGCCAGCAGCTTGGAAGCTGGCGGGAGGGCCGATGAGCAGTTCTTC

d_call: TRBD2
j_call: TRBJ2-1
clone_size: many
v_call: TRBV19
cdr3_aa: CASSPTIAGEQFF
cdr3_nt: TGTGCCAGTAGCCCCACGATAGCGGGTGAGCAGTTCTTC

d_call: TRBD2
j_call: TRBJ2-7
clone_size: many
v_call: TRBV4-1
cdr3_aa: CASSPRGGAYEQYF
cdr3_nt: TGCGCCAGCAGCCCCCGGGGGGGCGCCTACGAGCAGTACTTC

d_call: TRBD1
j_call: TRBJ1-6
clone_size: many
v_call: TRBV20-1
cdr3_aa: CSADPVDRDSPLHF
cdr3_nt: TGCAGTGCGGATCCGGTGGACAGGGATTCACCCCTCCACTTT

d_call: NA
j_call: TRBJ2-1
clone_size: many
v_call: TRBV12-1
cdr3_aa: CANQVAGVYNEQFF
cdr3_nt: TGTGCCAACCAGGTAGCGGGAGTCTACAATGAGCAGTTCTTC

d_call: TRBD2
j_call: TRBJ2-3
clone_size: NA
v_call: TRBV7-9
cdr3_aa: CASSLYTSGSDTQYF
cdr3_nt: TGTGCCAGCAGCTTATATACTAGCGGGAGTGATACGCAGTATTTT

d_call: TRBD2
j_call: TRBJ2-3
clone_size: NA
v_call: TRBV20-1
cdr3_aa: CSATGLAGRTDTQYF
cdr3_nt: TGCAGTGCTACAGGACTAGCGGGAAGGACAGATACGCAGTATTTT

d_call: NA
j_call: TRBJ1-1
clone_size: many
v_call: TRBV19
cdr3_aa: CASNNPTGVNTEAFF
cdr3_nt: TGTGCCAGTAATAACCCGACAGGAGTGAACACTGAAGCTTTCTTT

d_call: NA
j_call: TRBJ2-7
clone_size: many
v_call: TRBV7-9
cdr3_aa: CASSLSHEQYF
cdr3_nt: TGTGCCAGCAGCTTATCCCACGAGCAGTACTTC

d_call: NA
j_call: TRBJ2-2
clone_size: many
v_call: TRBV5-1
cdr3_aa: CASRLAVLNTGELFF
cdr3_nt: TGCGCCAGCAGATTAGCGGTTCTGAACACCGGGGAGCTGTTTTTT

d_call: NA
j_call: TRBJ1-6
clone_size: many
v_call: TRBV29-1
cdr3_aa: CSVKRQVGSPLHF
cdr3_nt: TGCAGCGTTAAGCGACAGGTCGGCTCACCCCTCCACTTT

d_call: TRBD1
j_call: TRBJ1-6
clone_size: NA
v_call: TRBV5-4
cdr3_aa: CASSTLRQGNNSPLNF
cdr3_nt: TGTGCCAGCAGCACTCTGAGACAGGGGAACAATTCACCCCTCAACTTT

d_call: TRBD2
j_call: TRBJ2-1
clone_size: many
v_call: TRBV5-6
cdr3_aa: CASAGGRSYNEQFF
cdr3_nt: TGTGCCAGCGCCGGCGGGAGATCCTACAATGAGCAGTTCTTC